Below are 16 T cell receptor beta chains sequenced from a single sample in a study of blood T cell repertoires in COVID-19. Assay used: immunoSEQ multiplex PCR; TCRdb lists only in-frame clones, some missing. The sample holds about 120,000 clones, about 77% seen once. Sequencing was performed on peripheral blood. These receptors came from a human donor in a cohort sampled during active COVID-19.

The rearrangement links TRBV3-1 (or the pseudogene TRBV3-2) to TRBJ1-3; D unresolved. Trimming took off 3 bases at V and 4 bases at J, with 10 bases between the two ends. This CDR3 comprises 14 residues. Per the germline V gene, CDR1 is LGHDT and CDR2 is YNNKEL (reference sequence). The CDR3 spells CASSQGENGNTIYF. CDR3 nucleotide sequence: TGTGCCAGCAGCCAGGGAGAAAACGGAAACACCATATATTTT.

CDR3 protein: CASSRQNRDTDTQYF. Written as DNA, the CDR3 is TGTGCCAGCAGTCGTCAGAACAGGGACACAGATACGCAGTATTTT. The chain carries TRBV2 and TRBJ2-3, with D possibly matching TRBD1 (6 bases). The CDR3 has 15 residues. Per the germline V gene, CDR1 is SNHLY and CDR2 is FYNNEI. V was shortened by 5 bases and J by 2 bases, with 14 bases between the two germline ends.

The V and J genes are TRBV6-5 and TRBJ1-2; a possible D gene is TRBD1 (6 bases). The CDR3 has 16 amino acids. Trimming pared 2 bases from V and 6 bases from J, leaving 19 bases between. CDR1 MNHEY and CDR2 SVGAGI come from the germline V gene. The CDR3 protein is CASSYVGAGRDNGYTF. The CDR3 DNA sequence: TGTGCCAGCAGTTACGTCGGTGCGGGGAGGGACAATGGCTACACCTTC.

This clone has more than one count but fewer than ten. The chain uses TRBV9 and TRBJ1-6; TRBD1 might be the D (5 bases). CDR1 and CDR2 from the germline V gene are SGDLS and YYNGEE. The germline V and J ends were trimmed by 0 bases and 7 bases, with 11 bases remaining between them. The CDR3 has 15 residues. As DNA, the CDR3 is TGTGCCAGCAGCGTAGGGAGTGCAGGGAATTCACCCCTCCACTTT. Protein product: CASSVGSAGNSPLHF.

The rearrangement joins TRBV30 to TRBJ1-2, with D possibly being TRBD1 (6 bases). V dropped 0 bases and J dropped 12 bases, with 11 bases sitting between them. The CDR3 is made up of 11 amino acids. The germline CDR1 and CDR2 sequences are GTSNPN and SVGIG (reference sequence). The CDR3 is CAWSVRGGHTF. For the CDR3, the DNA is TGTGCCTGGAGTGTACGGGGGGGCCACACCTTC.

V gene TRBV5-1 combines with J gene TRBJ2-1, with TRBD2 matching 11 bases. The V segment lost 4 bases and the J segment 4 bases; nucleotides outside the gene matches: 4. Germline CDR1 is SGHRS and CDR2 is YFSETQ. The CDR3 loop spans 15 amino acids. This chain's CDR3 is CASSNLAGGYNEQFF. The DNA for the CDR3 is TGCGCCAGCAGCAATCTAGCGGGGGGTTACAATGAGCAGTTCTTC.

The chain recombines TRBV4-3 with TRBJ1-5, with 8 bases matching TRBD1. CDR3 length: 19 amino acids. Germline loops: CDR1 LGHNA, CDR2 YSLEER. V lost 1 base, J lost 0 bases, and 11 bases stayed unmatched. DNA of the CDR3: TGCGCCAGCAGCCAAGGGGCAGGGGGCGACTTTTATAGCAATCAGCCCCAGCATTTT. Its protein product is CASSQGAGGDFYSNQPQHF.

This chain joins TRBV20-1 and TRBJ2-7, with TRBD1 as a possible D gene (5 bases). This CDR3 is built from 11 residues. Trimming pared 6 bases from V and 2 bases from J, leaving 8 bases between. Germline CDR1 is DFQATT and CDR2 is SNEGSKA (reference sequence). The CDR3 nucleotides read TGCAGTGCAGAGACAGCCTACGAGCAGTACTTC. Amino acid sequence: CSAETAYEQYF.

The CDR3 region has the DNA TGTGCCAGCACAGGACTAGGGGATGAGCAGTTCTTC. The encoded protein is CASTGLGDEQFF. The chain joins TRBV27 to TRBJ2-1; 7 bases match TRBD2. The germline V gene encodes CDR1 MNHEY and CDR2 SMNVEV (reference sequence). This CDR3 region has 12 residues. Unmatched junction bases numbered 5, after V lost 7 bases and J lost 8 bases.

CDR3 in DNA: TGTGCCAGCAGTTTCGTCCAGGGAGGTCAGCCCCAGCATTTT. This codes for CASSFVQGGQPQHF. The gene calls are TRBV28 and TRBJ1-5; weak D call: TRBD1 (5 bases). There are 14 residues in the CDR3. V shed 3 bases and J shed 6 bases, with 12 bases lying between them. Germline V gives CDR1 MDHEN, CDR2 SYDVKM. The whole variable domain, remainder taken from reference TRBV28 and TRBJ1-5, is DVKVTQSSRYLVKRTGEKVFLECVQDMDHENMFWYRQDPGLGLRLIYFSYDVKMKEKGDIPEGYSVSREKKERFSLILESASTNQTSMYLCASSFVQGGQPQHFGDGTRLSIL.

The CDR3 is CASSTSPSDRVGQETQYF. CDR3 DNA: TGTGCCAGTAGTACCTCACCCTCGGACAGGGTGGGCCAAGAGACCCAGTACTTC. The gene calls are TRBV19 and TRBJ2-5, with 8 bases identical to TRBD1. Per germline, CDR1 LNHDA and CDR2 SQIVND (reference sequence). The CDR3 is 18 residues long. The J segment lost 1 base and the V segment lost 4 bases, leaving 14 bases of the junction unmatched.

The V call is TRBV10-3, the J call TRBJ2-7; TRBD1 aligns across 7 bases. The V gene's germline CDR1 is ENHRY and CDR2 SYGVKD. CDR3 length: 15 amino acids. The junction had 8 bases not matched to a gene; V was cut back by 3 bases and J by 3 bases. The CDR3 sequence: CAISDGDRVCYEQYF. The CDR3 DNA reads TGTGCCATCAGTGACGGAGACAGGGTATGCTACGAGCAGTACTTC.

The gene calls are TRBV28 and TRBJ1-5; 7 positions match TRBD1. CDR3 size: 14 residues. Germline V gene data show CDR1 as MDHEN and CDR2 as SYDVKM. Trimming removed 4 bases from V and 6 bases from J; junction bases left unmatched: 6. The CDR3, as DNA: TGTGCCAGCAGTTGGGGGAACAGGGGTCAGCCCCAGCATTTT. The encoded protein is CASSWGNRGQPQHF.

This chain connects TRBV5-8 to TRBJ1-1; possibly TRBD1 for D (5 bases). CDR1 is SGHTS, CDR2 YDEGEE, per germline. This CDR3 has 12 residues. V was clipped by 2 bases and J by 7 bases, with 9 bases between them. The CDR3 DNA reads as TGTGCCAGCAGCTTCAGGGCCCGTGAAGCTTTCTTT. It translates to CASSFRAREAFF.

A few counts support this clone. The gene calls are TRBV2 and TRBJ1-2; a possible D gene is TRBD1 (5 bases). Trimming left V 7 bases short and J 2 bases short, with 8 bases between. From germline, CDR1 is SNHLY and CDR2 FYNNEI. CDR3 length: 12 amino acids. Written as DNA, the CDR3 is TGTGCCAGCAAACGACAGAACTATGGCTACACCTTC. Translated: CASKRQNYGYTF.

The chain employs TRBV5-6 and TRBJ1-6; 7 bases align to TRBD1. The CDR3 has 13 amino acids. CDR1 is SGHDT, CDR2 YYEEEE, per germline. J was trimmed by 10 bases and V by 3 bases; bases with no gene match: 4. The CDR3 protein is CASSSGTASPLHF. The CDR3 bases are TGTGCCAGCAGCTCCGGGACAGCCTCACCCCTCCACTTT. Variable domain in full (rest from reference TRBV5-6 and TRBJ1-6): DAGVTQSPTHLIKTRGQQVTLRCSPKSGHDTVSWYQQALGQGPQFIFQYYEEEERQRGNFPDRFSGHQFPNYSSELNVNALLLGDSALYLCASSSGTASPLHFGNGTRLTVT.